The 7 T cell receptor beta chains in this list originate from one sample, sequenced in a study of T cell changes during pregnancy in multiple sclerosis. Generated by immunoSEQ multiplex PCR, the TCRdb table keeps only in-frame clones and is missing some. Of about 40,000 clones listed, around 93% are singletons. Sequences were derived from CD4+ T cells from peripheral blood mononuclear cells, sampled in the first trimester of pregnancy. These receptors originate from a female donor with multiple sclerosis, enrolled in a pregnancy study.

The V gene is TRBV7-3, the J gene TRBJ1-2; D perhaps matches TRBD1 (6 bases). The V gene lost 3 bases and the J gene lost 8 bases, with 13 bases spanning the gap. The germline V gene has CDR1 SGHTA and CDR2 FQGTGA. The CDR3 has 13 amino acids. CDR3 bases: TGTGCCAGCAGCTTCCCTGGACAGAGGGGCTACACCTTC. Its protein product is CASSFPGQRGYTF.

This clone showed up just a few times. This chain uses TRBV29-1 with TRBJ1-2, with D perhaps matching TRBD1 (5 bases). Germline values: CDR1 SQVTM, CDR2 ANQGSEA. The CDR3 has 13 amino acids. The V end was cut by 0 bases, the J end by 6 bases, with 11 bases between. The CDR3 loop reads CSVEDDRLNGYTF. The CDR3 DNA sequence: TGCAGCGTTGAAGACGACAGACTTAATGGCTACACCTTC. Together with reference TRBV29-1 and TRBJ1-2, the CDR3 gives the full variable domain: SAVISQKPSRDICQRGTSLTIQCQVDSQVTMMFWYRQQPGQSLTLIATANQGSEATYESGFVIDKFPISRPNLTFSTLTVSNMSPEDSSIYLCSVEDDRLNGYTFGSGTRLTVV.

This chain joins TRBV7-2 and TRBJ2-7; TRBD1 agrees at 9 bases. V trimming: 0 bases; J trimming: 5 bases; junction bases outside the gene matches: 11. From germline, CDR1 is SGHTA and CDR2 FQGNSA. This CDR3 is 17 amino acids long. Here the CDR3 reads CASSLAGSGTGTHEQYF. Here the CDR3 DNA reads TGTGCCAGCAGCTTAGCGGGTTCCGGGACAGGGACCCACGAGCAGTACTTC. Variable domain in full (rest from reference TRBV7-2 and TRBJ2-7): GAGVSQSPSNKVTEKGKDVELRCDPISGHTALYWYRQSLGQGLEFLIYFQGNSAPDKSGLPSDRFSAERTGGSVSTLTIQRTQQEDSAVYLCASSLAGSGTGTHEQYFGPGTRLTVT.

The V and J genes are TRBV5-4 and TRBJ2-1; D perhaps matches TRBD1 (5 bases). V lost 1 base to trimming and J lost 0 bases, with 5 bases between them. Germline assignment: CDR1 SGHNT and CDR2 YYREEE (reference sequence). The length of the CDR3 is 14 residues. The CDR3 region has the DNA TGTGCCAGCAGCTTGCAGGGCTCCTACAATGAGCAGTTCTTC. Translation gives CASSLQGSYNEQFF.

The rearrangement links TRBV28 to TRBJ2-7; 11 nucleotides agree with TRBD2. CDR1 is MDHEN and CDR2 is SYDVKM in the germline V gene. The CDR3 has 15 residues. The trim removed 6 bases at V and 2 bases at J, leaving 6 bases unmatched. The CDR3 region is CASSPGTSGPYEQYF. The CDR3 DNA reads TGTGCCAGCAGCCCCGGGACTAGCGGACCCTACGAGCAGTACTTC.

The V call is TRBV10-1, the J call TRBJ2-1, with 12 bases that match TRBD2. J gave up 9 bases and V 2 bases, and 17 bases lay outside the gene matches. CDR3 size: 19 residues. Germline V gene lookup returns CDR1 WNHNN and CDR2 SYGVQD (reference sequence). CDR3 in DNA: TGCGCCAGCAGTGAGAACCCTAGCGGGGGGGCCGTGGAATTCAGTGAGCAGTTCTTC. Amino acids: CASSENPSGGAVEFSEQFF.

The chain carries TRBV2 and TRBJ1-2, with 10 positions matching TRBD1. Trimming took 3 bases from V and 4 from J; bases not matched to a gene: 5. The CDR3 totals 15 residues. Per germline, CDR1 SNHLY and CDR2 FYNNEI. CDR3 DNA: TGTGCCAGCAGTGAGGGACAGGGGTGGATCTATGGCTACACCTTC. It codes for CASSEGQGWIYGYTF.